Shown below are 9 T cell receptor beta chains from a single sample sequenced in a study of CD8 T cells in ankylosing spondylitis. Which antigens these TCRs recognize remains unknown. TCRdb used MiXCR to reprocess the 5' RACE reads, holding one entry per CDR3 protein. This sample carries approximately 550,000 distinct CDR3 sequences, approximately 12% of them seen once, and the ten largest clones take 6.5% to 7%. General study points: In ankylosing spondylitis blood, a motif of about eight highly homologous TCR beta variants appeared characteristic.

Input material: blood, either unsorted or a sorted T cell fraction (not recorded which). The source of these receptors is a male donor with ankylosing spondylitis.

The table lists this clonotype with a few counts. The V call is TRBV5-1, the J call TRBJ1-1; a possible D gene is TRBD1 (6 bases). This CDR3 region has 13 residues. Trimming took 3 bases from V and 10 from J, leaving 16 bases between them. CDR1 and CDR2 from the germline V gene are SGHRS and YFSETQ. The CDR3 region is CASSWGGNRVAFF. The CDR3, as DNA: TGCGCCAGCAGCTGGGGGGGTAACAGGGTAGCTTTCTTT.

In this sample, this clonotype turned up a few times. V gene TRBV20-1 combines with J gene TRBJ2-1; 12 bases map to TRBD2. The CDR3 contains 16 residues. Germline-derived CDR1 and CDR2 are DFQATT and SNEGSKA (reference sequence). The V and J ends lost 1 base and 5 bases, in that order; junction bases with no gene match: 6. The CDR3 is CSARGRLAGVDNEQFF. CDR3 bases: TGCAGTGCTAGAGGTCGACTAGCGGGAGTGGACAATGAGCAGTTCTTC.

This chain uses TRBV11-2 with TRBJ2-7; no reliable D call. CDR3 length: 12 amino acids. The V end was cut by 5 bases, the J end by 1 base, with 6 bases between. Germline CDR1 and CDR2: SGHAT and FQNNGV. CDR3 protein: CASSASSYEQYF. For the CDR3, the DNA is TGTGCCAGCAGCGCTAGTTCCTACGAGCAGTACTTC.

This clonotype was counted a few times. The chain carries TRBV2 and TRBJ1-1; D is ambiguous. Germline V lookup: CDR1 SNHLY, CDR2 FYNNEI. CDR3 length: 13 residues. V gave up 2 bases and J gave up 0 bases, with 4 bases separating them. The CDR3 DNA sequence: TGTGCCAGCAGTGAACCGTTGAACACTGAAGCTTTCTTT. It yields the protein CASSEPLNTEAFF.

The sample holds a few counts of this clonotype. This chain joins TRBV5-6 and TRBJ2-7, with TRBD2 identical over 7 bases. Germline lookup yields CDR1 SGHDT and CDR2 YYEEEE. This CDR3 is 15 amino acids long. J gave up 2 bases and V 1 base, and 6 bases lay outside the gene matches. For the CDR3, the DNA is TGTGCCAGCAGCTTGTGGGGGGGAGCAGCCTACGAGCAGTACTTC. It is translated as CASSLWGGAAYEQYF.

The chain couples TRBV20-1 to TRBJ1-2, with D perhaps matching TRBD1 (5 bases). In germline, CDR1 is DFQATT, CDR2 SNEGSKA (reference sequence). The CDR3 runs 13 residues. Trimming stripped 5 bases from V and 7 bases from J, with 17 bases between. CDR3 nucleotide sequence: TGCAGTGCTCCTAAGGACCTGGGGACTGGCTACACCTTC. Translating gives CSAPKDLGTGYTF.

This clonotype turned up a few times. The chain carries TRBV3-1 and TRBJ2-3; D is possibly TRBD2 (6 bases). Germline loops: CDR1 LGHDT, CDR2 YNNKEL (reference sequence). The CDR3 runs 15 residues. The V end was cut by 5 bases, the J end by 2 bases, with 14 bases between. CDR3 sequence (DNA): TGTGCCAGCAGCTTCCGGGACTCCTCCACAGATACGCAGTATTTT. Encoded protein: CASSFRDSSTDTQYF.

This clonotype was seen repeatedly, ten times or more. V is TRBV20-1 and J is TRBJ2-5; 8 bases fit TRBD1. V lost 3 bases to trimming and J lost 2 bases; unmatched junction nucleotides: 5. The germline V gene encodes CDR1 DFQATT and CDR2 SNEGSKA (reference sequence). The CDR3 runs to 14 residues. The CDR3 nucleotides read TGCAGTGCTAGCGCGCAGGGGGCGCAAGAGACCCAGTACTTC. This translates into CSASAQGAQETQYF.

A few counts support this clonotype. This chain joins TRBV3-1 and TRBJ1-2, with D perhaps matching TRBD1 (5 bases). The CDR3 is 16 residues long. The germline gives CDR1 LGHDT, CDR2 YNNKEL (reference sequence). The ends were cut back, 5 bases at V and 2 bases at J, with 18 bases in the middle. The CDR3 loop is CASSTGTDLANYGYTF. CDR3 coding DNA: TGTGCCAGCAGCACCGGGACGGACTTGGCGAACTATGGCTACACCTTC.